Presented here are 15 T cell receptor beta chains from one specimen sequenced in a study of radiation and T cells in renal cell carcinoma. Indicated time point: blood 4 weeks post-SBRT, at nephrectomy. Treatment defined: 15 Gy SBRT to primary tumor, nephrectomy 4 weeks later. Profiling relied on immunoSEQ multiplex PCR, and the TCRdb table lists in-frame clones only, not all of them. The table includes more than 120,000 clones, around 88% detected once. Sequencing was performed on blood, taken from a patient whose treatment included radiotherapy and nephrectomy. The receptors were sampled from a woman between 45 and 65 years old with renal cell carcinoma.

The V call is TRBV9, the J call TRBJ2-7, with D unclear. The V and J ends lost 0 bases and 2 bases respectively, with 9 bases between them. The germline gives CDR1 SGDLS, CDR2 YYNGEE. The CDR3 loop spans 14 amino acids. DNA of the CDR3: TGTGCCAGCAGCGTAGATCCAGATACCTACGAGCAGTACTTC. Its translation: CASSVDPDTYEQYF.

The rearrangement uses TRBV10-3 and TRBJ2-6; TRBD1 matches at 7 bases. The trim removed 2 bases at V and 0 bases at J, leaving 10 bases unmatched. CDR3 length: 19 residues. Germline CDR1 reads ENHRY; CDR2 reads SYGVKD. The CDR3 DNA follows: TGTGCCATCAGTGAGGGGTCGGGACAGCTCAGCTCTGGGGCCAACGTCCTGACTTTC. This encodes CAISEGSGQLSSGANVLTF.

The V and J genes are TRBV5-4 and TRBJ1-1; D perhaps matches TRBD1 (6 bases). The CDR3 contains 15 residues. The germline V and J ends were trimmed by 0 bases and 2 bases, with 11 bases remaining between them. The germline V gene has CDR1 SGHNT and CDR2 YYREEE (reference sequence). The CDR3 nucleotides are TGTGCCAGCAGCTTGGTCCCCAGGGGCAACACTGAAGCTTTCTTT. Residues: CASSLVPRGNTEAFF.

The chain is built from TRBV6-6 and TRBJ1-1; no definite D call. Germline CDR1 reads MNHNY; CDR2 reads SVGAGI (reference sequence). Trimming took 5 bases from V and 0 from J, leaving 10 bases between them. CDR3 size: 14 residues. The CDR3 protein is CASSPGSMNTEAFF. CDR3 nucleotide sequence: TGTGCCAGCAGTCCGGGGTCCATGAACACTGAAGCTTTCTTT.

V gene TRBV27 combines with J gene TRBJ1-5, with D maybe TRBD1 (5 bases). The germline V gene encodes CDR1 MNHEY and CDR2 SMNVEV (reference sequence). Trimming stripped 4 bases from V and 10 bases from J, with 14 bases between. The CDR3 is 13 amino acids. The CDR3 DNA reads TGTGCCAGCAGTTCCCCGAGGGGCACACCCCAGCATTTT. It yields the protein CASSSPRGTPQHF.

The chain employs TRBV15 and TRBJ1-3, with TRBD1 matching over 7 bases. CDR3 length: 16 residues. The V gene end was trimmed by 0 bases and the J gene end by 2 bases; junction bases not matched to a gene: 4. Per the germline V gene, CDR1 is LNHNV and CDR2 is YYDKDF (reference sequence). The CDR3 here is CATSRDRGLTGNTIYF. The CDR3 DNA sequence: TGTGCCACCAGCAGAGATAGGGGGCTCACTGGAAACACCATATATTTT.

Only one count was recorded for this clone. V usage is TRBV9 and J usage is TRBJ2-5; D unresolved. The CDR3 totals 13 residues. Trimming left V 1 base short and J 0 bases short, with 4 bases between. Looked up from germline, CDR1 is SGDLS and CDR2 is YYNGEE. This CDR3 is CASSVLDQETQYF. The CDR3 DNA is TGTGCCAGCAGCGTACTGGACCAAGAGACCCAGTACTTC.

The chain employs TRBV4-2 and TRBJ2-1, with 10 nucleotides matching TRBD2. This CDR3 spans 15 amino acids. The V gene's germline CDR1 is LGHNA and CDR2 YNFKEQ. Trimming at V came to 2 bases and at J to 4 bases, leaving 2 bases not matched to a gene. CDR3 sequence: CASSQPTSGYNEQFF. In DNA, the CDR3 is TGTGCCAGCAGCCAACCGACTAGCGGGTACAATGAGCAGTTCTTC.

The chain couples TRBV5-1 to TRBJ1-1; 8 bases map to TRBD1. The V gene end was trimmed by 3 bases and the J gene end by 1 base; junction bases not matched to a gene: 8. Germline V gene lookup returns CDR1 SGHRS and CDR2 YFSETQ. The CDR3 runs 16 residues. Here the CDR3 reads CASSSGPGTGNTEAFF. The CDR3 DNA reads TGCGCCAGCAGCTCGGGCCCAGGGACAGGGAACACTGAAGCTTTCTTT.

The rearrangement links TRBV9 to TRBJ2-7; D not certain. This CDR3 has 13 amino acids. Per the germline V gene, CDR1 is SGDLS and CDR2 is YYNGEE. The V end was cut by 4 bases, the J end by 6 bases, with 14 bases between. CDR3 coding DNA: TGTGCCAGCAGCCCGAAACCCACCGGCGAGCAGTACTTC. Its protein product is CASSPKPTGEQYF.

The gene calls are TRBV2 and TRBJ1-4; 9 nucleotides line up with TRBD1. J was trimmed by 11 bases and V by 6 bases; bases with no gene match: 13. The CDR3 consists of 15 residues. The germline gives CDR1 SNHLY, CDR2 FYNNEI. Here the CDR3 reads CASSLAIGTGPKLFF. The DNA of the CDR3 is TGTGCCAGCAGCCTAGCGATAGGGACAGGGCCTAAACTGTTTTTT.

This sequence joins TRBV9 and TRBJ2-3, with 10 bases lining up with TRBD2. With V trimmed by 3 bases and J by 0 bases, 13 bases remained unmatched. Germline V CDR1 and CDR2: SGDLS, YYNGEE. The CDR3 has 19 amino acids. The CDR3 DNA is TGTGCCAGCAGCGCCTTCTCTTGGGCTAGCGGGAGTAGCACAGATACGCAGTATTTT. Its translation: CASSAFSWASGSSTDTQYF.

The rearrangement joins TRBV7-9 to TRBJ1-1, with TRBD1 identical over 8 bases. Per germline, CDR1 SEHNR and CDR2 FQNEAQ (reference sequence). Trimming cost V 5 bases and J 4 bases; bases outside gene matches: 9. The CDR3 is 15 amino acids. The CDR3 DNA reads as TGTGCCAGCAGCCCGACAACAGGGGGACTCACTGAAGCTTTCTTT. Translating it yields CASSPTTGGLTEAFF.

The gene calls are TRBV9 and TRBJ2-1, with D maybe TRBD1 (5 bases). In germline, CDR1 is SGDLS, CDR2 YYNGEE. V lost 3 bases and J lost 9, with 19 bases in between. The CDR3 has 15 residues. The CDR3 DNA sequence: TGTGCCAGCAGCGCCGACCGACCAAGGGGCAGTGAGCAGTTCTTC. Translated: CASSADRPRGSEQFF.

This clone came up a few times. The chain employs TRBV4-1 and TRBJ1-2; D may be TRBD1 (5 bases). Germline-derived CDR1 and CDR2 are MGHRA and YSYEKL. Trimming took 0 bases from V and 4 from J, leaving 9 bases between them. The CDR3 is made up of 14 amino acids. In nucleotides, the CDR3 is TGCGCCAGCAGCCAAGATGCAGGGACCTATGGCTACACCTTC. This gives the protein CASSQDAGTYGYTF.